A selection of T cell receptor beta chains follows, all from one sample in a study of blood T cell repertoires in COVID-19. TCRdb's copy holds only in-frame clones and misses some; the assay was immunoSEQ multiplex PCR. Of 95,000 to 110,000 clones listed, approximately 90% are singletons. Sequences were obtained from peripheral blood. The receptors stem from a woman older than 75 in a cohort sampled during active COVID-19. Each CDR3 is given with its conserved first and last residue. Each record gives: J gene, D gene, V gene, clone size, CDR3 protein, CDR3 DNA. The D gene is left open where the match is weak. Clone size is shown for a subset of rows, as once, few, many or a class of expanded clone.

TRBJ1-1 TRBD1 TRBV28 once CASSRQGQGGWTEAFF TGTGCCAGCAGTAGACAAGGACAGGGCGGGTGGACTGAAGCTTTCTTT
TRBJ2-5 TRBD2 TRBV9 . CASSVTGTSGGPQETQYF TGTGCCAGCAGCGTAACCGGGACTAGCGGGGGCCCTCAAGAGACCCAGTACTTC
TRBJ2-5 . TRBV24-1 . CATSGSGGAETQYF TGTGCCACCAGTGGCTCGGGGGGCGCAGAGACCCAGTACTTC
TRBJ2-7 . TRBV7-2 . CASSVGATYEQYF TGTGCCAGCAGCGTCGGAGCAACCTACGAGCAGTACTTC
TRBJ2-6 . TRBV2 . CASAGAGANVLTF TGTGCCAGCGCAGGGGCAGGGGCCAACGTCCTGACTTTC
TRBJ1-2 TRBD1 TRBV16 . CASSVGTGYGYTF TGTGCCAGCAGCGTTGGGACAGGCTATGGCTACACCTTC
TRBJ1-6 TRBD1 TRBV5-8 . CASSARDRVSPLHF TGTGCCAGCAGCGCTCGGGACAGGGTTTCACCCCTCCACTTT
TRBJ1-2 . TRBV18 once CASSPPGQPTERGYTF TGTGCCAGCTCACCACCAGGACAGCCCACTGAGAGGGGCTACACCTTC
TRBJ2-7 TRBD1 TRBV4-1 few CASSGTGSYEQYF TGCGCCAGCAGCGGGACAGGGTCCTACGAGCAGTACTTC
TRBJ2-1 . TRBV7-9 . CASSFLESQFF TGTGCCAGCAGCTTCCTAGAATCGCAGTTCTTC
TRBJ1-1 . TRBV5-6 . CASSPDEAMNTEAFF TGTGCCAGCAGCCCCGATGAGGCAATGAACACTGAAGCTTTCTTT
TRBJ2-7 . TRBV7-7 . CASSPQGIEGEQYF TGTGCTAGCAGCCCCCAGGGGATCGAGGGAGAGCAGTACTTC
TRBJ2-7 TRBD1 TRBV11-2 . CASSYGTGGPYEQYF TGTGCCAGCAGCTACGGGACAGGGGGTCCCTACGAGCAGTACTTC
TRBJ2-3 TRBD2 TRBV4-2 . CASSQESASGGARDTQYF TGTGCCAGCAGCCAAGAGAGTGCTAGCGGGGGGGCCAGAGATACGCAGTATTTT
TRBJ1-4 TRBD1 TRBV3-1/TRBV3-2 . CASSQRGTGLSEKLFF TGTGCCAGCAGCCAACGCGGGACAGGGCTAAGTGAAAAACTGTTTTTT
TRBJ1-1 . TRBV6-5 . CASSYSAGNTEAFF TGTGCCAGCAGTTACTCGGCGGGGAACACTGAAGCTTTCTTT
TRBJ1-5 . TRBV18 . CASSPASDQPQHF TGTGCCAGCTCACCGGCCAGCGATCAGCCCCAGCATTTT
TRBJ2-7 TRBD1 TRBV5-4 . CASSLGQGEYEQYF TGTGCCAGCAGCTTGGGGCAGGGGGAATACGAGCAGTACTTC
TRBJ1-3 TRBD1 TRBV7-3 . CASSSTGQESGNTIYF TGTGCCAGCAGCTCAACCGGACAGGAGTCTGGAAACACCATATATTTT
TRBJ2-3 . TRBV11-2 . CASSSGGVRDILTDTQYF TGTGCCAGCAGCTCTGGGGGGGTCCGGGACATACTCACAGATACGCAGTATTTT
TRBJ1-2 . TRBV6-2/TRBV6-3 . CASRPTGFGIYGYTF TGTGCCAGCAGGCCTACAGGGTTTGGCATCTATGGCTACACCTTC
TRBJ2-7 . TRBV7-2 . CASSLVLGHYEQYF TGTGCCAGCAGCTTAGTTCTTGGACACTACGAGCAGTACTTC
TRBJ1-4 . TRBV3-1/TRBV3-2 . CASSQSTGGLFF TGTGCCAGCAGCCAAAGTACGGGGGGACTGTTTTTT
TRBJ2-7 . TRBV10-2 . CASSDTGSYEQYF TGCGCCAGCAGTGATACAGGATCCTACGAGCAGTACTTC
TRBJ2-3 TRBD2 TRBV6-5 . CASSSLAGGSTDTQYF TGTGCCAGCAGTTCACTAGCGGGGGGGAGCACAGATACGCAGTATTTT
TRBJ1-3 TRBD1 TRBV28 . CASSAHTGGPGNTIYF TGTGCCAGCAGTGCCCACACAGGGGGCCCTGGAAACACCATATATTTT
TRBJ1-1 TRBD1 TRBV19 . CASSADRGEAFF TGTGCCAGTAGTGCGGACAGGGGCGAAGCTTTCTTT
TRBJ2-7 TRBD2 TRBV5-1 . CASRAGWGGSYEQYF TGCGCCAGCAGAGCCGGTTGGGGGGGATCCTACGAGCAGTACTTC
TRBJ2-2 TRBD1 TRBV24-1 . CATSDPGQGNTGELFF TGTGCCACCAGTGACCCGGGACAGGGGAACACCGGGGAGCTGTTTTTT
TRBJ2-1 . TRBV7-9 . CASSLLGSGYNEQFF TGTGCCAGCAGCCTCCTGGGGTCGGGGTACAATGAGCAGTTCTTC
TRBJ1-2 . TRBV27 . CASRTAPTGGYTF TGTGCCAGCAGAACAGCGCCAACGGGGGGCTACACCTTC
TRBJ1-2 . TRBV3-1/TRBV3-2 . CASTRQDGIYGYTF TGTGCCAGCACCCGGCAGGACGGGATTTATGGCTACACCTTC
TRBJ2-2 . TRBV3-1/TRBV3-2 once CASSQGPADIGELFF TGTGCCAGCAGCCAAGGACCTGCGGACATCGGGGAGCTGTTTTTT
TRBJ1-1 . TRBV3-1/TRBV3-2 . CASSSTDTEAFF TGTGCCAGCAGCAGCACGGACACTGAAGCTTTCTTT
TRBJ1-4 . TRBV6-5 . CAAAEGGEKLFF TGTGCCGCCGCGGAAGGAGGGGAAAAACTGTTTTTT
TRBJ2-3 TRBD2 TRBV7-3 . CASSNGLASDTQYF TGTGCCAGCAGCAACGGACTAGCGTCCGATACGCAGTATTTT
TRBJ2-7 TRBD1 TRBV7-9 once CASSLVRPGQGAHEQYF TGTGCCAGCAGCTTAGTCCGCCCGGGACAGGGGGCTCACGAGCAGTACTTC
TRBJ2-1 TRBD2 TRBV19 few CASSTSLAGVSYNEQFF TGTGCCAGTAGTACCTCACTAGCGGGGGTCTCCTACAATGAGCAGTTCTTC
TRBJ2-3 . TRBV5-6 . CASSRVGEHATDTQYF TGTGCCAGCAGCAGAGTTGGGGAGCACGCCACAGATACGCAGTATTTT
TRBJ2-7 . TRBV6-1 . CASSERFDSWNEQYF TGTGCCAGCAGTGAACGTTTTGACAGTTGGAACGAGCAGTACTTC
TRBJ2-3 . TRBV24-1 . CATSPPPPSPDTQYF TGTGCCACCAGCCCTCCTCCCCCGTCCCCGGATACGCAGTATTTT
TRBJ2-2 TRBD2 TRBV7-9 . CASSTGTSGNTGELFF TGTGCCAGCAGCACCGGGACTAGCGGGAACACCGGGGAGCTGTTTTTT
TRBJ1-1 . TRBV5-1 . CASSLAYREDTEAFF TGCGCCAGCAGCTTGGCCTACAGGGAAGACACTGAAGCTTTCTTT
TRBJ1-4 TRBD1 TRBV2 . CASSGDVGGGGEKLFF TGTGCCAGCAGTGGAGATGTTGGAGGGGGCGGTGAAAAACTGTTTTTT
TRBJ2-5 . TRBV4-2 few CASSQDPLRGATRQETQYF TGTGCCAGCAGCCAAGATCCCCTCCGGGGGGCTACCCGGCAAGAGACCCAGTACTTC
TRBJ2-2 TRBD2 TRBV5-1 once CASSSLASNTGELFF TGCGCCAGCAGCTCACTAGCGTCGAACACCGGGGAGCTGTTTTTT
TRBJ2-1 TRBD2 TRBV5-4 . CASSPGTSGNSYNEQFF TGTGCCAGCAGCCCGGGGACTAGCGGAAACTCCTACAATGAGCAGTTCTTC
TRBJ2-5 TRBD2 TRBV7-6 few CASSWASGGAGETQYF TGTGCCAGCAGCTGGGCTAGCGGGGGGGCCGGGGAGACCCAGTACTTC
TRBJ2-3 TRBD2 TRBV3-1/TRBV3-2 . CASSPVAGGSTDTQYF TGTGCCAGCAGCCCTGTAGCGGGGGGGAGCACAGATACGCAGTATTTT
TRBJ1-5 . TRBV3-1/TRBV3-2 . CASSGQSYSNQPQHF TGTGCCAGCAGCGGGCAGTCCTATAGCAATCAGCCCCAGCATTTT
TRBJ2-7 . TRBV7-2 . CASSFAYEQYF TGTGCCAGCAGCTTCGCCTACGAGCAGTACTTC
TRBJ1-1 . TRBV3-1/TRBV3-2 . CASSATAREAFF TGTGCCAGCAGCGCAACTGCTAGGGAAGCTTTCTTT
TRBJ2-2 . TRBV4-1 few CASSQMAGNTGELFF TGCGCCAGCAGCCAAATGGCAGGAAACACCGGGGAGCTGTTTTTT
TRBJ1-2 . TRBV5-1 . CASSLGRGGYGYTF TGCGCCAGCAGCTTGGGTCGGGGTGGCTATGGCTACACCTTC